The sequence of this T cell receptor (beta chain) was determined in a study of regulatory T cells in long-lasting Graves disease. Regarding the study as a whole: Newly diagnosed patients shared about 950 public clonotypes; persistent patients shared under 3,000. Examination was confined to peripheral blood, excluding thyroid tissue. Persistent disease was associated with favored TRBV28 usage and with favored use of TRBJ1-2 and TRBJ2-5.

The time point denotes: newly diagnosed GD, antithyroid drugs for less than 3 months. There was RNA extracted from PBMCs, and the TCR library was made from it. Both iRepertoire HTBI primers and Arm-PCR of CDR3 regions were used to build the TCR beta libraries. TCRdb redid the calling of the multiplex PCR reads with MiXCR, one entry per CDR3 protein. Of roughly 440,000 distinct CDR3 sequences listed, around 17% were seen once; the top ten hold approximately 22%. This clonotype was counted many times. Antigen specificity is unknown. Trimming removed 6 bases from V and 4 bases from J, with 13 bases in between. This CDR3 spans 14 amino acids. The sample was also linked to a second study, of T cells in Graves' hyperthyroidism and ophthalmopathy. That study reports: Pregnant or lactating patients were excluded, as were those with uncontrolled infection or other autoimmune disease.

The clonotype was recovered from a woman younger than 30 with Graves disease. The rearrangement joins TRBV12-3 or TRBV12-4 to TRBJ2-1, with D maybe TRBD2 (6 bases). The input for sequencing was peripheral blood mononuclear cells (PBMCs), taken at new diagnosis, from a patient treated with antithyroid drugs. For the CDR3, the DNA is TGTGCCAGCAGCGTCAAGGGAGGTTACAATGAGCAGTTCTTC. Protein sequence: CASSVKGGYNEQFF.